This TCR beta chain was retrieved from a study of blood T cells in healthy people across ages. Ten or more counts support this clonotype. Its specificity is not known. The CDR3 covers 14 residues. Germline values: CDR1 MDHEN, CDR2 SYDVKM. Deletions cut 6 bases from V and 1 base from J, with 12 bases between. General observations from the study: Researchers said unsorted PBMCs prevented a conclusive naive versus antigen-experienced comparison.

A second PCR, run for roughly 6 to 11 cycles, used a sample-barcoded 5' primer plus a J-beta primer mix. Carrying 12 random nucleotides, a template-switch adaptor labeled each individual cDNA molecule. TCRdb processed the 5' RACE reads anew with MiXCR; each CDR3 protein has one entry. The sample includes about 840,000 distinct CDR3 sequences, 29% of them seen just once. Peripheral blood was drawn, approximately 9.7 milliliters per donor. These data were also reused for a study on T cells of mothers and their children.

The clonotype originates from a woman aged 40 to 50 in good health. J is TRBJ1-1 and V is TRBV28; no definite D call. Sequencing was performed on blood. CDR3 nucleotides: TGTGCCAGCAGGGTTAATACACGGAACACTGAAGCTTTCTTT. This sequence encodes CASRVNTRNTEAFF.